The 21 T cell receptor beta chains below all came from one sample that was sequenced in a study of cytomegalovirus exposure and HLA in healthy donors. With 60 Vbeta and 13 Jbeta primers, the PCR was carried out. This table comes from immunoSEQ multiplex PCR, and its TCRdb copy is limited to in-frame clones, with some not included. The sample includes around 160,000 clones, 73% of them seen just once. Specimen: PBMCs. The receptors shown here come from a woman younger than 35 in good health and CMV-seronegative.

Points on this clone: Sequence at one end of the junction differs from germline and may be a read error. The J gene is TRBJ1-2, the V gene TRBV11-2; TRBD1 agrees at 9 bases. Germline assignment: CDR1 SGHAT and CDR2 FQNNGV. The CDR3 is 15 amino acids. CDR3 amino acids: CAGSFPGQGRHGYTF. DNA of the CDR3: TGTGCCGGCAGCTTCCCGGGACAGGGTAGGCATGGCTACACCTTC.

This chain links TRBV18 with TRBJ1-1; possibly TRBD1 for D (5 bases). CDR3 length: 14 amino acids. Trimming left V 6 bases short and J 1 base short, with 12 bases between. The germline V gene has CDR1 KGHSH and CDR2 LQKENI. This CDR3 is CASSLDSQNTEAFF. For the CDR3, the DNA is TGTGCCAGCTCCTTAGACAGCCAGAACACTGAAGCTTTCTTT.

The J gene is TRBJ1-3, the V gene TRBV28; tentative D call: TRBD1 (6 bases). Germline V CDR1 and CDR2: MDHEN, SYDVKM. Between the trimmed V and J ends, which lost 3 bases and 1 base, there was a span of 7 bases. There are 14 residues in the CDR3. The CDR3 spells CASSFTGSGNTIYF. The CDR3 coding sequence is TGTGCCAGCAGTTTTACAGGGTCTGGAAACACCATATATTTT.

This chain links TRBV11-2 with TRBJ2-1; TRBD2 matches at 9 bases. Per the germline V gene, CDR1 is SGHAT and CDR2 is FQNNGV. This CDR3 spans 19 amino acids. The V gene end was trimmed by 0 bases and the J gene end by 4 bases; junction bases not matched to a gene: 13. The CDR3 DNA reads TGTGCCAGCAGCTTAGAGGGCTTTCGGTCCAGCGGGAGGTACAATGAGCAGTTCTTC. Its protein is CASSLEGFRSSGRYNEQFF.

This clone turned up a few times. The rearrangement uses TRBV6-5 and TRBJ1-1; a weak D match, TRBD1 (6 bases). Germline assignment: CDR1 MNHEY and CDR2 SVGAGI. The CDR3 sequence is 13 residues long. Trimming took off 6 bases at V and 1 base at J, with 9 bases between the two ends. The CDR3 loop reads CASRGQTNTEAFF. The CDR3 DNA is TGTGCCAGCAGAGGACAGACGAACACTGAAGCTTTCTTT.

The chain has TRBV6-5 and TRBJ2-2, with a tentative D call TRBD2 (6 bases). Trimming removed 5 bases at V and 3 bases at J, with 13 bases between. Germline V gene data show CDR1 as MNHEY and CDR2 as SVGAGI. The CDR3 is 15 amino acids. The CDR3 bases are TGTGCCAGCAGTCCCGGGACTTTCTACACCGGGGAGCTGTTTTTT. Protein sequence: CASSPGTFYTGELFF.

J is TRBJ1-1 and V is TRBV25-1, with 9 bases that match TRBD1. CDR1 and CDR2 (germline): MGHDK, SYGVNS. V dropped 6 bases and J dropped 7; count of bases not matched to a gene: 12. The CDR3 is 15 residues long. In DNA form, the CDR3 reads TGTGCCAGCAGGGGGACAGGGAGAGGGGGTAATGAAGCTTTCTTT. It codes for CASRGTGRGGNEAFF.

This clone was recorded a few times. The chain is built from TRBV11-2 and TRBJ2-5; 7 nucleotides agree with TRBD2. CDR3 size: 14 residues. From germline, CDR1 is SGHAT and CDR2 FQNNGV. Trimming removed 2 bases from V and 5 bases from J; junction bases left unmatched: 5. DNA of the CDR3: TGTGCCAGCAGCTTACTCGGGGGGAGGGAGACCCAGTACTTC. Amino acids: CASSLLGGRETQYF.

The CDR3 sequence is CASSRSGQGARGYTF. CDR3 nucleotide sequence: TGTGCCAGCAGTCGGTCGGGACAGGGGGCGCGTGGCTACACCTTC. This chain uses TRBV28 with TRBJ1-2, with TRBD1 matching over 12 bases. J lost 7 bases, V lost 5 bases, and 8 bases had no gene match. Germline V gene lookup returns CDR1 MDHEN and CDR2 SYDVKM. This CDR3 is 15 amino acids long.

This chain links TRBV25-1 with TRBJ1-2, with D perhaps matching TRBD1 (5 bases). V lost 6 bases and J 7 bases, leaving 18 bases between the germline ends. The CDR3 loop spans 14 amino acids. CDR1 and CDR2 from the germline V gene are MGHDK and SYGVNS. The CDR3 region has the DNA TGTGCCAGCAGCGCAAGGGGAGGGGAAGGTGGCTACACCTTC. Amino acid sequence: CASSARGGEGGYTF.

This clone was seen once. The chain uses TRBV7-9 and TRBJ2-1, with 13 bases fitting TRBD2. Germline V gene lookup returns CDR1 SEHNR and CDR2 FQNEAQ (reference sequence). The CDR3 has 14 amino acids. Germline trimming cut 5 bases from V and 10 bases from J; bases unmatched to any gene: 5. The CDR3 reads CASSVMGLAGEQFF. CDR3 sequence (DNA): TGTGCCAGCAGCGTAATGGGACTAGCGGGGGAGCAGTTCTTC.

This clone was seen a handful of times. This rearrangement joins TRBV7-9 to TRBJ2-6; no firm D call. V dropped 5 bases and J dropped 0 bases, with 11 bases sitting between them. The CDR3 has 16 residues. CDR1 is SEHNR and CDR2 is FQNEAQ in the germline V gene (reference sequence). The chain's CDR3 is CASSQDSGSGANVLTF. The CDR3 DNA reads TGTGCCAGCAGCCAAGATTCGGGCTCTGGGGCCAACGTCCTGACTTTC. The full variable domain, its missing parts supplied by reference TRBV7-9 and TRBJ2-6, is DTGVSQNPRHKITKRGQNVTFRCDPISEHNRLYWYRQTLGQGPEFLTYFQNEAQLEKSRLLSDRFSAERPKGSFSTLEIQRTEQGDSAMYLCASSQDSGSGANVLTFGAGSRLTVL.

The gene calls are TRBV2 and TRBJ2-7; the D gene could be TRBD1 or TRBD2 (5 bases each). Trimming took off 2 bases at V and 7 bases at J, with 18 bases between the two ends. Per germline, CDR1 SNHLY and CDR2 FYNNEI. The CDR3 covers 15 residues. Here the CDR3 DNA reads TGTGCCAGCAGTGAATTGGAAGGACACCGCGGGGAGCAGTACGTC. This gives the protein CASSELEGHRGEQYV.

The chain is built from TRBV28 and TRBJ1-5; TRBD1 is a possible D gene (5 bases). Between the trimmed V and J ends, which lost 5 bases and 9 bases, there was a span of 14 bases. CDR1 is MDHEN, CDR2 SYDVKM, per germline. This CDR3 has 13 amino acids. CDR3: CASSLTGVRPQHF. CDR3 in DNA: TGTGCCAGCAGTCTGACGGGGGTACGGCCCCAGCATTTT.

The table lists this clone with a few counts. The CDR3 bases are TGTGCCAGCAGCTTGGAAGGGGCTTCAGATACGCAGTATTTT. Translating gives CASSLEGASDTQYF. The gene calls are TRBV5-4 and TRBJ2-3; D perhaps matches TRBD1 (5 bases). The germline V gene encodes CDR1 SGHNT and CDR2 YYREEE (reference sequence). The V end lost 0 bases, the J end lost 4 bases, and 9 bases lay between the germline ends. This CDR3 has 14 residues.

Here the CDR3 reads CASSSAGAGNTIYF. The CDR3 DNA follows: TGTGCCAGCAGCTCGGCAGGTGCTGGAAACACCATATATTTT. The chain joins TRBV7-9 to TRBJ1-3, with D unclear. The CDR3 extends over 14 amino acids. Germline V CDR1 and CDR2: SEHNR, FQNEAQ (reference sequence). Trimming stripped 4 bases from V and 2 bases from J, with 9 bases between.

The rearrangement links TRBV10-3 to TRBJ1-1; 8 bases fit TRBD1. Per the germline V gene, CDR1 is ENHRY and CDR2 is SYGVKD. Losses at the gene ends were 3 bases for V and 4 bases for J; bases not matched to a gene: 7. This CDR3 has 15 residues. In DNA, the CDR3 is TGTGCCATCAGTGACACAACGACAGGGGCCACTGAAGCTTTCTTT. Its translation is CAISDTTTGATEAFF.

The V and J genes are TRBV5-8 and TRBJ1-5, with D perhaps matching TRBD1 (5 bases). CDR3 length: 18 residues. The germline gives CDR1 SGHTS, CDR2 YDEGEE. The V end lost 0 bases, the J end lost 0 bases, and 16 bases lay between the germline ends. In nucleotides, the CDR3 is TGTGCCAGCAGCTTGGGGGTCAGGGCTGCACTTAGCAATCAGCCCCAGCATTTT. It encodes CASSLGVRAALSNQPQHF.

Note on this clone: The junction and the germline gene differ at one end; a read error may be behind it. V gene TRBV7-9 combines with J gene TRBJ2-3; D is perhaps TRBD2 (5 bases). The CDR3 sequence is 14 residues long. Germline V CDR1 and CDR2: SEHNR, FQNEAQ (reference sequence). In nucleotides, the CDR3 is TGTGCCAGCAGCCTAGCTTCTAGCACAGATACGCAGTATTTT. Translating gives CASSLASSTDTQYF.

This clone was recorded a few times. The J gene is TRBJ1-4, the V gene TRBV7-9; D is uncertain. The CDR3 contains 15 residues. The V gene's germline CDR1 is SEHNR and CDR2 FQNEAQ (reference sequence). Trimming stripped 3 bases from V and 2 bases from J, with 10 bases between. This CDR3 reads CASSFPRVTNEKLFF. CDR3 nucleotide sequence: TGTGCCAGCAGCTTTCCTCGGGTCACTAATGAAAAACTGTTTTTT.

This clone was recorded a few times. The chain couples TRBV30 to TRBJ2-1, with 11 bases fitting TRBD2. CDR1 is GTSNPN and CDR2 is SVGIG in the germline V gene (reference sequence). CDR3 size: 15 residues. V lost 4 bases and J lost 8; bases outside the gene matches: 10. CDR3 in amino acids: CAWTPLAGEHDEQFF. Here the CDR3 DNA reads TGTGCCTGGACCCCACTAGCGGGAGAACACGATGAGCAGTTCTTC.